What follows describes a single T cell receptor (beta chain). Germline V CDR1 and CDR2: MDHEN, SYDVKM. V lost 4 bases to trimming and J lost 1 base, with 14 bases between them. The CDR3 contains 17 residues. For the second PCR, which ran for about 6 to 12 cycles, a sample-barcoded 5' primer and a J-beta primer mix were used. Template switching added a 12-random-nucleotide identifier to every cDNA molecule. TCRdb called the 5' RACE reads again in MiXCR, with one record for every CDR3 protein. This sample yields roughly 1,800,000 distinct CDR3 sequences, of which about 50% are seen a single time; roughly 2.1% belongs to the top ten. These data are taken from a study of blood T cells in healthy people across ages. Study in general: Per two T cells, template switching captured roughly one barcoded beta molecule.

Sequencing used blood. The clonotype comes from a woman between 40 and 50 years old in good health. The chain joins TRBV28 to TRBJ2-6; D is possibly TRBD1 (8 bases). The CDR3 nucleotides read TGTGCCAGCAGTTCGTCACAGGGGGGGTCTGGGGCCAACGTCCTGACTTTC. Protein: CASSSSQGGSGANVLTF.